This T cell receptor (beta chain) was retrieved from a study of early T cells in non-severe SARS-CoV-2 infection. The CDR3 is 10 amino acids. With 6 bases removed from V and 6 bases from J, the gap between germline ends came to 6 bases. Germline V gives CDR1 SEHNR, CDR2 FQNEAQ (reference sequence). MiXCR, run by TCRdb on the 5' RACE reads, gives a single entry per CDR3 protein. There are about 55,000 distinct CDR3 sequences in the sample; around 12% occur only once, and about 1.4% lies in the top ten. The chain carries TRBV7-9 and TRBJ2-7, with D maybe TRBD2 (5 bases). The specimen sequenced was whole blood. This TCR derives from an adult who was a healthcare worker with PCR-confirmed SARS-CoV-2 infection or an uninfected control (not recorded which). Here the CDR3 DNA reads TGTGCCAGCAGGGGAGTCGAGCAGTACTTC. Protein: CASRGVEQYF.